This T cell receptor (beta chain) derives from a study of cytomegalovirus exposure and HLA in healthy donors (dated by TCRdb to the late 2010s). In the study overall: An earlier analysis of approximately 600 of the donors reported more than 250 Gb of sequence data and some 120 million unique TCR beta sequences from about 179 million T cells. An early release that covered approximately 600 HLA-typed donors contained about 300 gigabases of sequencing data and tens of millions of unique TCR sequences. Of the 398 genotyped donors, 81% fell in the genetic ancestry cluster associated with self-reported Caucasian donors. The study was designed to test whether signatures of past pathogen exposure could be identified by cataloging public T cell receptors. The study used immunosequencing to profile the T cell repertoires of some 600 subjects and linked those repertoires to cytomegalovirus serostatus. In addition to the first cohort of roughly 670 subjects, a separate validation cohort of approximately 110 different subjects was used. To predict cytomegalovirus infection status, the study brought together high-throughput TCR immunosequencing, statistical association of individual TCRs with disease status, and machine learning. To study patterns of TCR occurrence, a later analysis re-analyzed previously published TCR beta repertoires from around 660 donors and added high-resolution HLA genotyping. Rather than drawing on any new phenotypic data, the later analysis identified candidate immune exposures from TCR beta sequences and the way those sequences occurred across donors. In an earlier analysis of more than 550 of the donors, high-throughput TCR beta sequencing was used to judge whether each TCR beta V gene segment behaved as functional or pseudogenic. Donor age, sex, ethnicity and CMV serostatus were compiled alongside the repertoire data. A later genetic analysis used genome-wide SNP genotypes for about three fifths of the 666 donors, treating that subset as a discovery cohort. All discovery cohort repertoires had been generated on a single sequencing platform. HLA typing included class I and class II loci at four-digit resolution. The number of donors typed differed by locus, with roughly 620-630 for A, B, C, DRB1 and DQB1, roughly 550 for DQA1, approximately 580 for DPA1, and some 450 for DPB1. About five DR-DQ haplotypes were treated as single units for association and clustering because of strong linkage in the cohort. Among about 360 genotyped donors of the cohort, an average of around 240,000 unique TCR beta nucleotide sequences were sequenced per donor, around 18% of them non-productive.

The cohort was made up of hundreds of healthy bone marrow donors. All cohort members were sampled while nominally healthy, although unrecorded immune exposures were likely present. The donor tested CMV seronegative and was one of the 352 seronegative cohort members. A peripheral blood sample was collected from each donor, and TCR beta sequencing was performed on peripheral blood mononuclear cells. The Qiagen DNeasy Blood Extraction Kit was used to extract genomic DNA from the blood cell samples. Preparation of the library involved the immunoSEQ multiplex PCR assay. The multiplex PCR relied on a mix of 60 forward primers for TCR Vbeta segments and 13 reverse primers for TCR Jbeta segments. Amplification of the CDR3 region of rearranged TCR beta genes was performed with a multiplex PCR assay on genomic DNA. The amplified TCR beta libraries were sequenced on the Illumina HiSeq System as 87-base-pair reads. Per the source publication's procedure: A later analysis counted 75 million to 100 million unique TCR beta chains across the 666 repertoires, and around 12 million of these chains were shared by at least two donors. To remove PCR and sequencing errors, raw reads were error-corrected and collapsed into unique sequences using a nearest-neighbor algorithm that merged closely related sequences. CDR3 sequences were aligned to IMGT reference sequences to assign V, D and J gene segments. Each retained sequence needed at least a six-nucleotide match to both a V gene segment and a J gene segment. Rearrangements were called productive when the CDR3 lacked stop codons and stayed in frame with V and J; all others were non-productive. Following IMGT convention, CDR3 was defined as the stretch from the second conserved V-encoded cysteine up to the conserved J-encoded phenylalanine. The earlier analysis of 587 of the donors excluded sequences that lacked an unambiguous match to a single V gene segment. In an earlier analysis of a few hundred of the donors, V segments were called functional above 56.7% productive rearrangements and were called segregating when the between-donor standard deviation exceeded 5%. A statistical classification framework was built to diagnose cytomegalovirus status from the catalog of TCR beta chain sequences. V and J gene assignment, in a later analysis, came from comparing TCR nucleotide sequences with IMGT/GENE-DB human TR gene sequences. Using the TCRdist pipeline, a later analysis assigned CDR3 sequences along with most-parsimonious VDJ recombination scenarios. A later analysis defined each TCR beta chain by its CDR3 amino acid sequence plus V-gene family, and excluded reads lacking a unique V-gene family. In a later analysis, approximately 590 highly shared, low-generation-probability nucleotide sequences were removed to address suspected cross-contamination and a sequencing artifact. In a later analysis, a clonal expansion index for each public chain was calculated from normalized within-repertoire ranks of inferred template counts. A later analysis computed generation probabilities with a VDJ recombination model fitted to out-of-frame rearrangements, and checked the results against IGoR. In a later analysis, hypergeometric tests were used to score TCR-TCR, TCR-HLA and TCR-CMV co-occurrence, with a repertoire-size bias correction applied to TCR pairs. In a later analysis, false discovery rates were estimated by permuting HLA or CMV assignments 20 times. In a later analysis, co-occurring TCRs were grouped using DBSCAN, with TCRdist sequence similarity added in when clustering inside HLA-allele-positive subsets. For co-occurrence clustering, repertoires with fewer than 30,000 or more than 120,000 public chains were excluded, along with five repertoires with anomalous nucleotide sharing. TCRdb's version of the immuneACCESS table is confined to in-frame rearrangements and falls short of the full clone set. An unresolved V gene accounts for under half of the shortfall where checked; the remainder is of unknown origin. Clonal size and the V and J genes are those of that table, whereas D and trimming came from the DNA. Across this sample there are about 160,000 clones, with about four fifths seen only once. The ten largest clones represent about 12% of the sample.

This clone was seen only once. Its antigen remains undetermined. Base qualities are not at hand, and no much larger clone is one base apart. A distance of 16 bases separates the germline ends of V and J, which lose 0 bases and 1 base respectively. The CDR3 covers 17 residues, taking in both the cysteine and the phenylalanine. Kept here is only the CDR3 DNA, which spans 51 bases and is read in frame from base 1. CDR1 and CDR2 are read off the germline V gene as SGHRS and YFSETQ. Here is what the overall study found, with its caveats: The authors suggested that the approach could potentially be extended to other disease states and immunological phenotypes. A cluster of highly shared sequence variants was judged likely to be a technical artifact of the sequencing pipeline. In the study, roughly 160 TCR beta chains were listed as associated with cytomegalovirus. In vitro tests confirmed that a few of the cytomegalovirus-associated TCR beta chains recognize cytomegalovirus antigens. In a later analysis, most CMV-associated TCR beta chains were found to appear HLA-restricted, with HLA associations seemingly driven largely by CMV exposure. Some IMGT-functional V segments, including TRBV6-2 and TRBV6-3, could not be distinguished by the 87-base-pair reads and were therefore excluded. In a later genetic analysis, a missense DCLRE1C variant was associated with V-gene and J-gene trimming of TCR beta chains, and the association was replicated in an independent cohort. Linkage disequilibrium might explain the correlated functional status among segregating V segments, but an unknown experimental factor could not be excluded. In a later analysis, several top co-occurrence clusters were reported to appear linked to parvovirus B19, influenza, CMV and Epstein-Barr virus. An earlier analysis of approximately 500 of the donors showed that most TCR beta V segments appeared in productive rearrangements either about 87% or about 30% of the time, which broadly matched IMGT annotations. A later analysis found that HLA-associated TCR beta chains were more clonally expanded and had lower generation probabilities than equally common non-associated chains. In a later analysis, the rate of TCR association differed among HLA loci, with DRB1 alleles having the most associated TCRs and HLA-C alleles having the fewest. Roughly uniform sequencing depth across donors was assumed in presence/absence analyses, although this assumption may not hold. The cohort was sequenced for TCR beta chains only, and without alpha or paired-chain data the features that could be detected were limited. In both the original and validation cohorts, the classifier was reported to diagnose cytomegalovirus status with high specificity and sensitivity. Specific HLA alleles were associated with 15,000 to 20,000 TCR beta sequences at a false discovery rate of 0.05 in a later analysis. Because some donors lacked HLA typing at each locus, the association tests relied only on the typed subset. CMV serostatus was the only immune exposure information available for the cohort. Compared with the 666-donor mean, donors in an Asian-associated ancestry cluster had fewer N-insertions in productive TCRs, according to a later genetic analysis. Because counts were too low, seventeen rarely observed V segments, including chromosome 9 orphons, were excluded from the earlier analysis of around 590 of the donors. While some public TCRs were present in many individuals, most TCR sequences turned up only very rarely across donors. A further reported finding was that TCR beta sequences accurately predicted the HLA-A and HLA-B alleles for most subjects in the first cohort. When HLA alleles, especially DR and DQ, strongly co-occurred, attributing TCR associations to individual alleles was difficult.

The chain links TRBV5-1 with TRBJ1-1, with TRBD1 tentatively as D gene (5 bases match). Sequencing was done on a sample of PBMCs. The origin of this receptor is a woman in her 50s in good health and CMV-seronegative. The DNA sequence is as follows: TGCGCCAGCAGCTTGGGGCGTGGGGGGGGTCGGAACACTGAAGCTTTCTTT. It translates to CASSLGRGGGRNTEAFF.